This is a list of T cell receptor beta chains from one sample in a study of molecular identifiers for immune sequencing clone quantification. TCRdb passed the PCR reads through MiXCR, listing each CDR3 protein once. Among more than 10,000 distinct CDR3 sequences, about a fifth were seen once, and the ten largest hold 1.4% to 1.5%. The sequenced material came from naive CD8+ T cells from blood, with Jurkat cell RNA spiked in. These receptors were taken from a human donor in good health. Some libraries in this study had Jurkat cell RNA spiked in. CDR3s include the opening cysteine and the closing phenylalanine or tryptophan. Each record gives: J gene, V gene, D gene, clone size, CDR3 DNA, CDR3 protein. The D gene is left open where the match is weak. Part of the rows lack a size; the others show once, few, many or a class for expanded clones.

j_call: TRBJ2-7
v_call: TRBV19
d_call: TRBD1
clone_size: NA
cdr3_nt: TGTGCCAGTAGCCTTATGTGGGGACAGGGAGCCGAGCAGTACTTC
cdr3_aa: CASSLMWGQGAEQYF

j_call: TRBJ2-5
v_call: TRBV4-1
d_call: TRBD2
clone_size: few
cdr3_nt: TGCGCCAGCAGGGGGGACTACCTGGAAGAGACCCAGTACTTC
cdr3_aa: CASRGDYLEETQYF

j_call: TRBJ2-3
v_call: TRBV3-1
d_call: TRBD2
clone_size: NA
cdr3_nt: TGTGCCTCCACGTCGGCGGGGGGGTCCGCGGGTACGCGGTGTTTT
cdr3_aa: CASTSAGGSAGTRCF

j_call: TRBJ2-2
v_call: TRBV12-3/TRBV12-4
d_call: NA
clone_size: NA
cdr3_nt: TGTGCCCGCGGTTCCGGGGGGCTGTTTTTT
cdr3_aa: CARGSGGLFF

j_call: TRBJ2-5
v_call: TRBV30
d_call: NA
clone_size: medium-sized
cdr3_nt: TGTGCCTGGAGCCTGGCCAGCTCAGAGACCCAGTACTTC
cdr3_aa: CAWSLASSETQYF

j_call: TRBJ2-1
v_call: TRBV27
d_call: TRBD2
clone_size: many
cdr3_nt: TGTGCCAGCAAAAGCGGGGGATCCTACAATGAGCAGTTCTTC
cdr3_aa: CASKSGGSYNEQFF

j_call: TRBJ1-5
v_call: TRBV20-1
d_call: TRBD1
clone_size: medium-sized
cdr3_nt: TGCAGTGCCCCAGCTCAGGGGGACGCTAGCAATCAGCCCCAGCATTTT
cdr3_aa: CSAPAQGDASNQPQHF

j_call: TRBJ1-6
v_call: TRBV28
d_call: NA
clone_size: medium-sized
cdr3_nt: TGTGCCAGCAGATCGGCCAGGGTCGACAGAGTAGATAATTCACCCCTCCACTTT
cdr3_aa: CASRSARVDRVDNSPLHF

j_call: TRBJ2-3
v_call: TRBV28
d_call: NA
clone_size: NA
cdr3_nt: TGTGCCAGCAGTAGCCCCCGAAGTACAGATACGCAGTATTTT
cdr3_aa: CASSSPRSTDTQYF

j_call: TRBJ2-5
v_call: TRBV7-7
d_call: TRBD2
clone_size: once
cdr3_nt: TGTGCCAGCAGCTTAGGGACTAGCGGGGCAGAGACCCAGCACTTC
cdr3_aa: CASSLGTSGAETQHF

j_call: TRBJ2-3
v_call: TRBV27
d_call: NA
clone_size: many
cdr3_nt: TGTGCCGGCAGTTTCCTACAACAAGAGAATACGCAGTATTTT
cdr3_aa: CAGSFLQQENTQYF

j_call: TRBJ2-7
v_call: TRBV6-5
d_call: NA
clone_size: medium-sized
cdr3_nt: TGTGCCAGCAGTTACTCGTGGGGCACCTACGAGCAGTACTTC
cdr3_aa: CASSYSWGTYEQYF

j_call: TRBJ2-7
v_call: TRBV7-6
d_call: TRBD1
clone_size: many
cdr3_nt: TGTGCCAGCAGCCCGGGACAGGGATACGAGCAGTACTTC
cdr3_aa: CASSPGQGYEQYF

j_call: TRBJ1-1
v_call: TRBV4-3
d_call: NA
clone_size: many
cdr3_nt: TGCGCCAGCAGCGTCCTCGGGGGGACCCTTGAAGCTTTCTTT
cdr3_aa: CASSVLGGTLEAFF

j_call: TRBJ2-3
v_call: TRBV15
d_call: NA
clone_size: medium-sized
cdr3_nt: TGTGCCACCAGCTCAGATGGGGGGCCAGATACGCAGTATTTT
cdr3_aa: CATSSDGGPDTQYF

j_call: TRBJ2-1
v_call: TRBV7-9
d_call: TRBD1
clone_size: many
cdr3_nt: TGTGCCAGCAGCCCTAGTACCGGGACAGGGACCTACAATGAGCAGTTCTTC
cdr3_aa: CASSPSTGTGTYNEQFF

j_call: TRBJ2-3
v_call: TRBV19
d_call: NA
clone_size: medium-sized
cdr3_nt: TGTGCCACTGAGACTAGCACAGATACGCAGTATTTT
cdr3_aa: CATETSTDTQYF

j_call: TRBJ2-2
v_call: TRBV27
d_call: NA
clone_size: NA
cdr3_nt: TGTGCCAGCAGTTTATTGTGGCCGAACACCGGGGAGCTGTTTTTT
cdr3_aa: CASSLLWPNTGELFF

j_call: TRBJ1-2
v_call: TRBV19
d_call: NA
clone_size: many
cdr3_nt: TGTGCCAGTAGCGACTCGACAGGACCTAACTATGGCTACACCTTC
cdr3_aa: CASSDSTGPNYGYTF

j_call: TRBJ1-3
v_call: TRBV7-6
d_call: NA
clone_size: few
cdr3_nt: TGTGCCAGCAGCTCTGAGACCGTAAACACCATATATTTT
cdr3_aa: CASSSETVNTIYF

j_call: TRBJ2-7
v_call: TRBV28
d_call: NA
clone_size: NA
cdr3_nt: TGTGCCGGCAGTTTCCGGCTAGGCTCCATGGAGTACGACCAGTACTTC
cdr3_aa: CAGSFRLGSMEYDQYF

j_call: TRBJ2-3
v_call: TRBV4-2
d_call: NA
clone_size: medium-sized
cdr3_nt: TGTGCCAGCAGCCAAGCTTCAGATACGCAGTATTTT
cdr3_aa: CASSQASDTQYF

j_call: TRBJ2-5
v_call: TRBV29-1
d_call: NA
clone_size: medium-sized
cdr3_nt: TGCAGCGTTGTGAGGGGAGAGACCCAGTACTTC
cdr3_aa: CSVVRGETQYF